These 7 T cell receptor beta chains were sequenced from one sample in a study of blood T cell repertoires in COVID-19 (dated by TCRdb to 2020 to 2022). The protocol used for the library was the immunoSEQ multiplex PCR assay. As stored in TCRdb, this immuneACCESS dataset retains in-frame rearrangements with V and J assigned. A fraction of the clones does not appear; measured against another copy, unresolved V genes explain less than half of the discrepancy, and the remainder lacks a known reason. Present in this sample are over 75,000 clones, roughly 84% of which were seen just once. Around 29% of the sample lies in the top ten. Sequenced sample: peripheral blood. These receptors were taken from a woman older than 75 with active or convalescent COVID-19.

V and J are TRBV5-6 and TRBJ1-2; 9 nucleotides agree with TRBD1. The CDR3 spans 15 residues. Germline values: CDR1 SGHDT, CDR2 YYEEEE. V was clipped by 2 bases and J by 6 bases; unmatched bases: 8. In DNA, the CDR3 is TGTGCCAGCAGCTTTTCGGGACAGGGATTACATGGCTACACCTTC. It translates to CASSFSGQGLHGYTF. The whole variable domain, filled in from reference TRBV5-6 and TRBJ1-2, reads DAGVTQSPTHLIKTRGQQVTLRCSPKSGHDTVSWYQQALGQGPQFIFQYYEEEERQRGNFPDRFSGHQFPNYSSELNVNALLLGDSALYLCASSFSGQGLHGYTFGSGTRLTVV.

The chain has TRBV27 and TRBJ2-1; the D gene is possibly TRBD1 (6 bases). The CDR3 covers 14 residues. V was trimmed by 7 bases and J by 7 bases, leaving 17 bases between them. Germline values: CDR1 MNHEY, CDR2 SMNVEV (reference sequence). The CDR3 bases are TGTGCCAGCACCAACACCTATAGGGGGAATGAGCAGTTCTTC. This encodes CASTNTYRGNEQFF.

The rearrangement links TRBV25-1 to TRBJ1-1; TRBD1 might be the D (5 bases). The V end lost 4 bases, the J end lost 7 bases, and 19 bases lay between the germline ends. The CDR3 consists of 15 residues. Germline values: CDR1 MGHDK, CDR2 SYGVNS. CDR3 protein: CASSAYRLGGDEAFF. CDR3 in DNA: TGTGCCAGCAGTGCCTACAGGCTCGGGGGGGATGAAGCTTTCTTT.

The chain couples TRBV7-9 to TRBJ1-4, with D possibly being TRBD1 (5 bases). The V end lost 4 bases, the J end lost 7 bases, and 16 bases lay between the germline ends. Germline V gene data show CDR1 as SEHNR and CDR2 as FQNEAQ (reference sequence). This CDR3 contains 15 residues. The CDR3 loop is CASSSMEGRGEKLFF. The CDR3 region has the DNA TGTGCCAGCAGCTCTATGGAGGGACGAGGTGAAAAACTGTTTTTT.

The chain links TRBV2 to TRBJ1-5; no reliable D call. The ends were cut back, 6 bases at V and 4 bases at J, with 10 bases in the middle. CDR1 and CDR2 (germline): SNHLY, FYNNEI. The CDR3 has 13 amino acids. As DNA, the CDR3 is TGTGCCAGCAGCCCCCGGGAAAATCAGCCCCAGCATTTT. It encodes CASSPRENQPQHF. Full variable domain (rest looked up from reference TRBV2 and TRBJ1-5): EPEVTQTPSHQVTQMGQEVILRCVPISNHLYFYWYRQILGQKVEFLVSFYNNEISEKSEIFDDQFSVERPDGSNFTLKIRSTKLEDSAMYFCASSPRENQPQHFGDGTRLSIL.

The V and J genes are TRBV4-3 and TRBJ2-1; TRBD2 aligns across 8 bases. The germline V gene has CDR1 LGHNA and CDR2 YSLEER. V trimming: 0 bases; J trimming: 8 bases; junction bases outside the gene matches: 12. The CDR3 loop spans 17 amino acids. This chain's CDR3 is CASSQDTRGGLVDEQFF. The CDR3 region has the DNA TGCGCCAGCAGCCAAGATACACGGGGGGGCCTCGTCGATGAGCAGTTCTTC.

The chain uses TRBV30 and TRBJ1-2; TRBD1 agrees at 8 bases. The germline CDR1 and CDR2 sequences are GTSNPN and SVGIG (reference sequence). The J segment lost 8 bases and the V segment lost 0 bases, leaving 5 bases of the junction unmatched. The CDR3 covers 13 residues. In DNA, the CDR3 is TGTGCCTGGAGTGTACAGGGGGGTGGGGGCTACACCTTC. It encodes CAWSVQGGGGYTF.